The 27 T cell receptor beta chains reported below all come from one sample, sequenced in a study of shared clonotypes between healthy human individuals. Assay: immunoSEQ multiplex PCR; the TCRdb copy retains only in-frame clones and omits some. This table has under 1 million clones, approximately 92% appearing once. The naive CD8 fraction comprised CD45RO-negative cells positively selected for CCR7 and excluded terminally differentiated effector memory CD45RA+ cells. The sequencing sample was made of naive CD8+ T cells sorted from blood. The source of these receptors is a young man in good health.

Points on this clone: The sample carries other DNA sequences with the same CDR3. The V and J genes are TRBV25-1 and TRBJ2-1; D is uncertain. The CDR3 consists of 12 residues. CDR1 is MGHDK and CDR2 is SYGVNS in the germline V gene. V lost 0 bases, J lost 7 bases, and 4 bases lay in between. The CDR3 here is CASSEYLNEQFF. In nucleotides, the CDR3 is TGTGCCAGCAGTGAATATCTAAATGAGCAGTTCTTC. Variable domain in full (rest from reference TRBV25-1 and TRBJ2-1): EADIYQTPRYLVIGTGKKITLECSQTMGHDKMYWYQQDPGMELHLIHYSYGVNSTEKGDLSSESTVSRIRTEHFPLTLESARPSHTSQYLCASSEYLNEQFFGPGTRLTVL.

The J gene is TRBJ2-2, the V gene TRBV11-2; D tentatively fits TRBD1 or TRBD2 (5 bases each). The CDR3 contains 16 residues. V was cut by 6 bases and J by 6 bases, with 20 bases left in between. CDR1 is SGHAT and CDR2 is FQNNGV in the germline V gene. This chain's CDR3 is CASSSNRGGRPGELFF. The CDR3 DNA is TGTGCCAGCAGTAGCAACCGGGGCGGCCGGCCCGGGGAGCTGTTTTTT. The full variable domain, completed using reference TRBV11-2 and TRBJ2-2, is EAGVAQSPRYKIIEKRQSVAFWCNPISGHATLYWYQQILGQGPKLLIQFQNNGVVDDSQLPKDRFSAERLKGVDSTLKIQPAKLEDSAVYLCASSSNRGGRPGELFFGEGSRLTVL.

The chain joins TRBV27 to TRBJ2-5; D is possibly TRBD1 or TRBD2 (5 bases each). Between the trimmed V and J ends, which lost 3 bases and 10 bases, there was a span of 12 bases. The CDR3 loop spans 12 amino acids. The germline CDR1 and CDR2 sequences are MNHEY and SMNVEV (reference sequence). The DNA of the CDR3 is TGTGCCAGCAGTTTTGGGGGAGAGGACCAGTACTTC. Its protein is CASSFGGEDQYF.

V gene TRBV29-1 combines with J gene TRBJ1-2, with 9 bases fitting TRBD1. The V segment lost 4 bases and the J segment 5 bases; nucleotides outside the gene matches: 5. The CDR3 loop spans 13 amino acids. Germline CDR1 is SQVTM and CDR2 is ANQGSEA. CDR3 loop: CSVVTGGHYGYTF. As DNA, the CDR3 is TGCAGCGTTGTGACAGGGGGGCATTATGGCTACACCTTC.

The V call is TRBV15, the J call TRBJ2-1, with D perhaps matching TRBD2 (6 bases). V was clipped by 3 bases and J by 6 bases, with 12 bases between them. The length of the CDR3 is 14 residues. Germline CDR1 LNHNV, CDR2 YYDKDF (reference sequence). The CDR3 DNA is TGTGCCACCAGCAGCCCGGGACTTATCAATGAGCAGTTCTTC. Its translation: CATSSPGLINEQFF.

The gene calls are TRBV28 and TRBJ1-1; the D is unclear. The CDR3 runs to 14 residues. Deletions cut 6 bases from V and 1 base from J, with 12 bases between. The germline V gene encodes CDR1 MDHEN and CDR2 SYDVKM. The CDR3 coding sequence is TGTGCCAGCAGGTTGGCTGATCCGAACACTGAAGCTTTCTTT. This codes for CASRLADPNTEAFF.

A word on this clone: One end of the junction fails to match germline, which may point to a read error. The rearrangement links TRBV7-9 to TRBJ1-2; D is undetermined. CDR1 is SEHNR and CDR2 is FQNEAQ in the germline V gene (reference sequence). This CDR3 is built from 16 residues. CDR3 DNA: TGTGCCAGCAGCTTATCGGCCAGCCAATATAGAGATGGGTACACCTTC. Amino acid sequence: CASSLSASQYRDGYTF.

The chain employs TRBV2 and TRBJ2-5; tentative D call: TRBD1 (5 bases). Germline V lookup: CDR1 SNHLY, CDR2 FYNNEI. This CDR3 region has 13 residues. The V and J ends lost 8 bases and 5 bases respectively, with 15 bases between them. The CDR3 DNA reads TGTGCCAGCCTACCTCAGGGCGGTGAGACCCAGTACTTC. Translated, it gives CASLPQGGETQYF.

The chain carries TRBV27 and TRBJ1-2, with 7 nucleotides matching TRBD1. V trimming: 6 bases; J trimming: 5 bases; junction bases outside the gene matches: 9. The CDR3 totals 14 residues. CDR1 is MNHEY and CDR2 is SMNVEV in the germline V gene (reference sequence). The CDR3 is CASSPGGTAYGYTF. The CDR3 DNA reads TGTGCCAGCAGCCCGGGAGGGACAGCTTATGGCTACACCTTC.

The CDR3 DNA sequence: TGTGCCAGCGCAGGGGGCTACTACGAGCAGTACTTC. Translated: CASAGGYYEQYF. The J gene is TRBJ2-7, the V gene TRBV2; 8 bases agree with TRBD1. The V gene's germline CDR1 is SNHLY and CDR2 FYNNEI. The CDR3 runs 12 residues. V lost 8 bases, J lost 3 bases, and 3 bases stayed unmatched.

This clone was recorded a few times. The genes are TRBV7-8 and TRBJ1-5; the D gene is possibly TRBD1 (5 bases). The ends were cut back, 4 bases at V and 2 bases at J, with 6 bases in the middle. The CDR3 runs to 13 residues. Germline CDR1 SGHVS, CDR2 FQNEAQ. Here the CDR3 reads CASSWGGNQPQHF. The CDR3 coding sequence is TGTGCCAGCAGCTGGGGGGGCAATCAGCCCCAGCATTTT.

A remark on this clone: Other DNA sequences in the same sample also yield this CDR3. J is TRBJ2-1 and V is TRBV15; perhaps D is TRBD1 or TRBD2 (6 bases each). V lost 6 bases and J 7 bases, leaving 7 bases between the germline ends. Per the germline V gene, CDR1 is LNHNV and CDR2 is YYDKDF (reference sequence). The CDR3 is 11 amino acids. This CDR3 is CATRGGNEQFF. Written as DNA, the CDR3 is TGTGCCACCAGAGGGGGGAATGAGCAGTTCTTC.

This chain uses TRBV5-1 with TRBJ2-7, with 9 bases matching TRBD1. Germline V gives CDR1 SGHRS, CDR2 YFSETQ. V gave up 3 bases and J gave up 3 bases; unmatched junction bases: 10. The CDR3 extends over 16 amino acids. CDR3 region: CASSSLQGASSYEQYF. DNA for the CDR3: TGCGCCAGCAGCTCACTACAGGGGGCCAGTAGCTACGAGCAGTACTTC.

This clone showed up just once. This chain joins TRBV9 and TRBJ2-1; 10 bases are shared with TRBD1. This CDR3 has 15 residues. Germline V gene sequence: CDR1 SGDLS, CDR2 YYNGEE. V lost 2 bases and J lost 2; bases outside the gene matches: 1. CDR3 nucleotides: TGTGCCAGCAGCGTTGGGACAGGGGCCTACAATGAGCAGTTCTTC. It specifies CASSVGTGAYNEQFF. Full variable domain (remainder filled in from reference TRBV9 and TRBJ2-1): DSGVTQTPKHLITATGQRVTLRCSPRSGDLSVYWYQQSLDQGLQFLIQYYNGEERAKGNILERFSAQQFPDLHSELNLSSLELGDSALYFCASSVGTGAYNEQFFGPGTRLTVL.

Only a few counts were recorded for this clone. The CDR3 is CATLDRNYEQYF. CDR3 DNA sequence: TGTGCCACCCTGGACAGAAACTACGAGCAGTACTTC. The chain has TRBV27 and TRBJ2-7; D might be TRBD1 (6 bases). The CDR3 consists of 12 residues. CDR1 is MNHEY and CDR2 is SMNVEV in the germline V gene (reference sequence). Trimming took off 10 bases at V and 3 bases at J, with 13 bases between the two ends.

A note on this clone: Other nucleotide sequences from this sample produce the same CDR3. This chain uses TRBV28 with TRBJ2-7; D is undetermined. With 3 bases removed from V and 4 bases from J, the gap between germline ends came to 4 bases. The CDR3 contains 11 residues. CDR1 is MDHEN and CDR2 is SYDVKM in the germline V gene. In nucleotides, the CDR3 is TGTGCCAGCAGTTTTGGTTACGAGCAGTACTTC. Amino acid sequence: CASSFGYEQYF.

This clone has only one observation. The V gene is TRBV7-2, the J gene TRBJ2-7; D gene unclear. CDR1 is SGHTA, CDR2 FQGNSA, per germline. The V end lost 5 bases, the J end lost 3 bases, and 5 bases lay between the germline ends. CDR3 size: 11 residues. The CDR3 reads CASSADYEQYF. In DNA form, the CDR3 reads TGTGCCAGCAGCGCAGACTACGAGCAGTACTTC.

A single count supports this clone. V gene TRBV2 combines with J gene TRBJ1-2; D uncertain. V lost 1 base and J lost 0, with 24 bases in between. Germline lookup yields CDR1 SNHLY and CDR2 FYNNEI. The CDR3 sequence is 20 residues long. This CDR3 is CASSEDRVSSSTGANYGYTF. CDR3 nucleotide sequence: TGTGCCAGCAGTGAAGATCGGGTCAGCTCGTCGACCGGGGCTAACTATGGCTACACCTTC.

The chain has TRBV27 and TRBJ2-1, with a tentative D call TRBD2 (5 bases). This CDR3 is built from 16 residues. CDR1 MNHEY and CDR2 SMNVEV come from the germline V gene (reference sequence). The germline V and J ends were trimmed by 4 bases and 4 bases, with 17 bases remaining between them. CDR3 loop: CASSSPRGPLYNEQFF. Here the CDR3 DNA reads TGTGCCAGCAGTTCCCCCCGCGGGCCCCTATACAATGAGCAGTTCTTC.

This chain joins TRBV7-6 and TRBJ1-1; D is undetermined. The V gene's germline CDR1 is SGHVS and CDR2 FNYEAQ. V was shortened by 2 bases and J by 0 bases, with 7 bases between the two germline ends. This CDR3 has 14 amino acids. Here the CDR3 DNA reads TGTGCCAGCAGCTTAAAGGCCTTGAACACTGAAGCTTTCTTT. It is translated as CASSLKALNTEAFF.

This chain uses TRBV27 with TRBJ1-5, with D perhaps TRBD1 (5 bases). The germline V gene encodes CDR1 MNHEY and CDR2 SMNVEV (reference sequence). Trimming cost V 5 bases and J 8 bases, with 16 bases left between them. The CDR3 loop spans 14 amino acids. In DNA form, the CDR3 reads TGTGCCAGCAGTCCCGGTGGCAGGGCTAAGCCCCAGCATTTT. It specifies CASSPGGRAKPQHF.

The V gene is TRBV5-8, the J gene TRBJ2-7; D unresolved. This CDR3 region has 12 residues. V lost 2 bases, J lost 6 bases, and 9 bases lay in between. Germline V gives CDR1 SGHTS, CDR2 YDEGEE. The CDR3 is CASSLVSLEQYF. In DNA form, the CDR3 reads TGTGCCAGCAGCTTAGTGTCCCTCGAGCAGTACTTC.

Details on this clone: Other DNA sequences of this sample code for an identical CDR3. The chain combines TRBV9 with TRBJ2-1, with a tentative D call TRBD2 (6 bases). Germline V gives CDR1 SGDLS, CDR2 YYNGEE. This CDR3 contains 16 residues. Trimming stripped 0 bases from V and 0 bases from J, with 10 bases between. CDR3 in amino acids: CASSVDGGSSYNEQFF. For the CDR3, the DNA is TGTGCCAGCAGCGTAGATGGAGGGAGCTCCTACAATGAGCAGTTCTTC.

The chain joins TRBV4-3 to TRBJ2-1; no firm D call. CDR3 size: 16 residues. The V and J ends lost 0 bases and 0 bases respectively, with 9 bases between them. Germline V gene lookup returns CDR1 LGHNA and CDR2 YSLEER. The CDR3 bases are TGCGCCAGCAGCCAAGATCTGGCACCCTCCTACAATGAGCAGTTCTTC. It translates to CASSQDLAPSYNEQFF.

The V call is TRBV9, the J call TRBJ2-7; 13 bases agree with TRBD2. V dropped 3 bases and J dropped 6; count of bases not matched to a gene: 6. The CDR3 has 15 residues. Germline CDR1 reads SGDLS; CDR2 reads YYNGEE. The CDR3 is CASSASGLAGSEQYF. Here the CDR3 DNA reads TGTGCCAGCAGCGCTTCGGGACTAGCGGGAAGCGAGCAGTACTTC.

The chain combines TRBV15 with TRBJ1-4; the D gene is possibly TRBD1 (6 bases). CDR3 length equals 16 residues. Trimming stripped 2 bases from V and 3 bases from J, with 13 bases between. In germline, CDR1 is LNHNV, CDR2 YYDKDF (reference sequence). The CDR3 DNA reads as TGTGCCACCAGCAGACCTTCGGACAGAGCTAATGAAAAACTGTTTTTT. Translating it yields CATSRPSDRANEKLFF.

J is TRBJ2-3 and V is TRBV6-4, with no clear D. Trimming removed 2 bases at V and 4 bases at J, with 10 bases between. Germline V CDR1 and CDR2: MRHNA, SNTAGT. The length of the CDR3 is 14 residues. The CDR3 here is CASSDNSAADTQYF. The CDR3 DNA sequence: TGTGCCAGCAGTGACAACTCCGCAGCAGATACGCAGTATTTT.